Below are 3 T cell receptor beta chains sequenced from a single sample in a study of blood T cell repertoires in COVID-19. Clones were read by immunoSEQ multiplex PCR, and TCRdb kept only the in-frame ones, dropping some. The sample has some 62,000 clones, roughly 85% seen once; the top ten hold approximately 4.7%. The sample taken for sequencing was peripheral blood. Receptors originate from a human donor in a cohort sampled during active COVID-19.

CDR3 loop: CASSQLHGTGMNEKLFF. Here the CDR3 DNA reads TGTGCCAGCAGCCAACTTCACGGGACAGGGATGAATGAAAAACTGTTTTTT. The chain links TRBV14 to TRBJ1-4, with 9 nucleotides matching TRBD1. J was trimmed by 5 bases and V by 2 bases; bases with no gene match: 9. The CDR3 runs 17 residues. The germline gives CDR1 SGHDN, CDR2 FVKESK.

The CDR3 bases are TGTGCCAGTAGTATCGTAGGGGGGGATCAGCCCCAGCATTTT. Residues: CASSIVGGDQPQHF. The chain combines TRBV19 with TRBJ1-5, with a possible D match to TRBD1 (6 bases). V dropped 3 bases and J dropped 5 bases, with 11 bases sitting between them. This CDR3 is 14 amino acids long. The germline V gene encodes CDR1 LNHDA and CDR2 SQIVND (reference sequence). The full variable domain, with the rest looked up from reference TRBV19 and TRBJ1-5, is DGGITQSPKYLFRKEGQNVTLSCEQNLNHDAMYWYRQDPGQGLRLIYYSQIVNDFQKGDIAEGYSVSREKKESFPLTVTSAQKNPTAFYLCASSIVGGDQPQHFGDGTRLSIL.

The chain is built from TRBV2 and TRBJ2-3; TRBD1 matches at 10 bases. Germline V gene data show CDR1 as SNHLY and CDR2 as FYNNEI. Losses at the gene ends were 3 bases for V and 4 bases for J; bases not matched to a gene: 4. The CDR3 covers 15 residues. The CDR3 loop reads CASSEGQGRPDTQYF. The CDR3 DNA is TGTGCCAGCAGTGAGGGACAGGGGCGTCCAGATACGCAGTATTTT.